The present T cell receptor beta chain was sequenced within a study of PD-L1 blockade in urothelial cancer. TCR analog templates of synthetic origin were spiked into each PCR. Repertoires were generated with immunoSEQ multiplex PCR, while TCRdb's copy carries only in-frame clones and drops some. This sample carries approximately 48,000 clones, around 85% of them seen once, and the ten largest clones take roughly 16%. Per germline, CDR1 LNHNV and CDR2 YYDKDF (reference sequence). The germline V and J ends were trimmed by 3 bases and 8 bases, with 16 bases remaining between them. This CDR3 region has 14 residues.

The J gene is TRBJ1-1, the V gene TRBV15; weak D call: TRBD1 (6 bases). Sequenced material: PBMCs, taken around atezolizumab (anti-PD-L1) treatment. The clonotype originates from a man aged 55 to 70 with urothelial cancer. CDR3 DNA sequence: TGTGCCACCAGCAGGTCCCACAGGGAGGGGGAAGCTTTCTTT. Protein sequence: CATSRSHREGEAFF.